These 21 T cell receptor beta chains were all obtained from the same sample, sequenced in a study of T-cell reconstitution after alpha-beta-depleted transplantation in children. Preparing the TCRbeta library involved the use of unique molecular identifiers. TCRdb fed the PCR reads into MiXCR, producing one record per CDR3 protein. The sample includes about 510,000 distinct CDR3 sequences, about an eighth of them seen just once. The material was PBMCs, mostly from graft donor cells, obtained 180 days after TCRalphabeta/CD19-depleted stem cell transplant. The receptors shown here come from a female patient aged 2 to 10 who had a stem cell transplant for aplastic anemia, so the T cells may come from the graft donor.

This clonotype was recorded a few times. This rearrangement joins TRBV4-3 to TRBJ2-1; 10 bases align to TRBD1. The junction had 6 bases not matched to a gene; V was cut back by 0 bases and J by 7 bases. Per the germline V gene, CDR1 is LGHNA and CDR2 is YSLEER. This CDR3 is built from 16 residues. CDR3 residues: CASSQDDRGRKNEQFF. The DNA for the CDR3 is TGCGCCAGCAGCCAAGATGACAGGGGGCGAAAGAATGAGCAGTTCTTC.

J is TRBJ2-3 and V is TRBV27, with 7 bases that match TRBD2. Unmatched junction bases numbered 8, after V lost 3 bases and J lost 2 bases. The V gene's germline CDR1 is MNHEY and CDR2 SMNVEV (reference sequence). The CDR3 sequence is 16 residues long. This CDR3 is CASSFLGLQSTDTQYF. The CDR3, as DNA: TGTGCCAGCAGTTTTTTGGGACTACAGTCCACAGATACGCAGTATTTT.

The chain uses TRBV5-1 and TRBJ2-2; TRBD2 is a possible D gene (6 bases). The CDR3 consists of 16 residues. V was shortened by 4 bases and J by 0 bases, with 13 bases between the two germline ends. CDR1 is SGHRS and CDR2 is YFSETQ in the germline V gene. The CDR3 spells CASSGKEGANTGELFF. The CDR3 DNA follows: TGCGCCAGCAGCGGCAAGGAGGGCGCGAACACCGGGGAGCTGTTTTTT.

The genes are TRBV5-1 and TRBJ2-7, with 7 positions matching TRBD1. Germline CDR1 SGHRS, CDR2 YFSETQ. Unmatched junction bases numbered 8, after V lost 4 bases and J lost 1 base. The CDR3 runs 15 residues. CDR3 in amino acids: CASSNRTGSSYEQYF. The CDR3, as DNA: TGCGCCAGCAGCAATAGGACAGGTTCTTCCTACGAGCAGTACTTC.

Only a few counts were recorded for this clonotype. The gene calls are TRBV4-3 and TRBJ1-1, with 8 bases that match TRBD1. Germline assignment: CDR1 LGHNA and CDR2 YSLEER. V shed 1 base, J shed 6 bases, and the junction held 4 bases outside the gene matches. The CDR3 runs to 14 residues. CDR3 loop: CASSQVGQGAEAFF. The CDR3, as DNA: TGCGCCAGCAGCCAAGTCGGACAGGGCGCTGAAGCTTTCTTT.

This chain connects TRBV11-3 to TRBJ2-1; 12 positions agree with TRBD2. CDR1 is SGHNT, CDR2 YENEEA, per germline. This CDR3 is built from 14 residues. Trimming cost V 4 bases and J 6 bases; bases outside gene matches: 1. CDR3 amino acids: CASSWTSGINEQFF. CDR3 DNA sequence: TGTGCCAGCAGCTGGACTAGCGGGATCAATGAGCAGTTCTTC. The whole variable domain, filled in from reference TRBV11-3 and TRBJ2-1, reads EAGVVQSPRYKIIEKKQPVAFWCNPISGHNTLYWYLQNLGQGPELLIRYENEEAVDDSQLPKDRFSAERLKGVDSTLKIQPAELGDSAVYLCASSWTSGINEQFFGPGTRLTVL.

This clonotype was seen ten or more times. The rearrangement links TRBV20-1 to TRBJ2-2; 9 nucleotides agree with TRBD1. Losses at the gene ends were 3 bases for V and 5 bases for J; bases not matched to a gene: 7. CDR3 length: 15 amino acids. Germline V gene lookup returns CDR1 DFQATT and CDR2 SNEGSKA (reference sequence). CDR3 amino acids: CSASQGTGKTGELFF. As DNA, the CDR3 is TGCAGTGCTAGTCAGGGGACAGGGAAAACCGGGGAGCTGTTTTTT.

The chain couples TRBV27 to TRBJ2-1; TRBD2 matches at 12 bases. CDR1 is MNHEY, CDR2 SMNVEV, per germline (reference sequence). The CDR3 length is 14 residues. V trimming: 10 bases; J trimming: 7 bases; junction bases outside the gene matches: 8. CDR3 sequence reads: CATASGRAGNEQFF. The DNA of the CDR3 is TGTGCCACCGCTAGCGGGAGGGCCGGGAATGAGCAGTTCTTC.

This clonotype was detected only a few times. The chain couples TRBV20-1 to TRBJ2-2, with 7 bases matching TRBD1. Germline values: CDR1 DFQATT, CDR2 SNEGSKA (reference sequence). V lost 2 bases to trimming and J lost 2 bases; unmatched junction nucleotides: 5. This CDR3 has 15 amino acids. The chain's CDR3 is CSARFNRGNTGELFF. Here the CDR3 DNA reads TGCAGTGCTAGATTTAACAGGGGAAACACCGGGGAGCTGTTTTTT.

The table lists this clonotype with many counts. The J gene is TRBJ2-7, the V gene TRBV29-1, with 7 bases matching TRBD1. The CDR3 runs 13 residues. Per germline, CDR1 SQVTM and CDR2 ANQGSEA. With V trimmed by 7 bases and J by 0 bases, 6 bases remained unmatched. This CDR3 reads CSANNRGSYEQYF. Written as DNA, the CDR3 is TGCAGCGCCAACAACAGGGGCTCCTACGAGCAGTACTTC.

The table lists this clonotype with many counts. V and J are TRBV7-2 and TRBJ1-1, with D unclear. Trimming took off 8 bases at V and 3 bases at J, with 13 bases between the two ends. The CDR3 is 13 residues long. The germline V gene encodes CDR1 SGHTA and CDR2 FQGNSA. This CDR3 is CASGGNGDTEAFF. The DNA of the CDR3 is TGTGCCAGCGGCGGAAACGGGGACACTGAAGCTTTCTTT.

This clonotype was counted between two and nine times. The chain carries TRBV12-3 or TRBV12-4 and TRBJ2-5, with D perhaps being TRBD1 or TRBD2 (5 bases each). The CDR3 covers 17 residues. The ends were cut back, 4 bases at V and 3 bases at J, with 21 bases in the middle. The CDR3 sequence: CASSSSRGWSVEETQYF. The CDR3 nucleotides are TGTGCCAGCAGTTCGAGTCGGGGCTGGAGTGTGGAAGAGACCCAGTACTTC.

The chain joins TRBV12-3 or TRBV12-4 to TRBJ1-4; D is unclear. The CDR3 sequence is 13 residues long. V was pared by 7 bases and J by 8 bases, with 14 bases between. CDR3 sequence (DNA): TGTGCCAGCACCCGGCTAATTGGGGAAAAACTGTTTTTT. It encodes CASTRLIGEKLFF.

This clonotype was observed a few times. In DNA form, the CDR3 reads TGTGCCAGCAGCTCACCAGGGGCTAGCGGGACCTACAATGAGCAGTTCTTC. Its protein product is CASSSPGASGTYNEQFF. V is TRBV28 and J is TRBJ2-1, with 9 positions matching TRBD2. The CDR3 runs 17 residues. The germline V gene has CDR1 MDHEN and CDR2 SYDVKM. With 6 bases clipped from V and 2 bases from J, the junction kept 11 bases outside the gene matches.

The genes are TRBV29-1 and TRBJ1-1; no clear D gene. CDR1 and CDR2 from the germline V gene are SQVTM and ANQGSEA. The CDR3 totals 16 residues. Trimming removed 1 base at V and 0 bases at J, with 15 bases between. The CDR3 region has the DNA TGCAGCGTTGAAGTGATCAGGCCTTACATGAACACTGAAGCTTTCTTT. Translation: CSVEVIRPYMNTEAFF. The variable domain in full, with the rest retrieved from reference TRBV29-1 and TRBJ1-1, is SAVISQKPSRDICQRGTSLTIQCQVDSQVTMMFWYRQQPGQSLTLIATANQGSEATYESGFVIDKFPISRPNLTFSTLTVSNMSPEDSSIYLCSVEVIRPYMNTEAFFGQGTRLTVV.

The chain is built from TRBV4-3 and TRBJ2-1; 16 positions match TRBD2. The CDR3 is made up of 20 amino acids. After removal of 2 bases from V and 1 base from J, the junction contained 8 bases not matched to a gene. Germline CDR1 and CDR2: LGHNA and YSLEER. CDR3 DNA: TGCGCCAGCAGCCAATCCGTCCCGGGACTAGCGGGAGGGTCCTACAATGAGCAGTTCTTC. Its translation: CASSQSVPGLAGGSYNEQFF.

Only a few counts were recorded for this clonotype. The V gene is TRBV29-1, the J gene TRBJ1-2; D call uncertain. The CDR3 spans 14 residues. V shed 6 bases and J shed 5 bases, with 19 bases lying between them. Looked up from germline, CDR1 is SQVTM and CDR2 is ANQGSEA. The CDR3 protein is CSVEIGPLGYGYTF. The CDR3 DNA is TGCAGCGTCGAAATAGGCCCACTAGGGTATGGCTACACCTTC.

The chain joins TRBV27 to TRBJ2-5, with a weak D call TRBD2 (6 bases). Trimming cost V 5 bases and J 4 bases, with 14 bases left between them. Germline V gene sequence: CDR1 MNHEY, CDR2 SMNVEV (reference sequence). There are 14 residues in the CDR3. In nucleotides, the CDR3 is TGTGCCAGCAGTCGACTAGGGCAGGGAGAGACCCAGTACTTC. This codes for CASSRLGQGETQYF.

This clonotype has more than one count but fewer than ten. This chain links TRBV2 with TRBJ2-2, with TRBD2 matching over 9 bases. This CDR3 has 17 amino acids. Germline CDR1 SNHLY, CDR2 FYNNEI. The trim removed 6 bases at V and 5 bases at J, leaving 13 bases unmatched. The CDR3 loop is CASRQPMTSGITGELFF. The CDR3 region has the DNA TGTGCCAGCAGGCAACCGATGACTAGCGGAATAACCGGGGAGCTGTTTTTT. The whole variable domain, filled in from reference TRBV2 and TRBJ2-2, reads EPEVTQTPSHQVTQMGQEVILRCVPISNHLYFYWYRQILGQKVEFLVSFYNNEISEKSEIFDDQFSVERPDGSNFTLKIRSTKLEDSAMYFCASRQPMTSGITGELFFGEGSRLTVL.

The chain combines TRBV3-1 with TRBJ2-5; 7 nucleotides match TRBD2. CDR1 LGHDT and CDR2 YNNKEL come from the germline V gene (reference sequence). J lost 1 base, V lost 3 bases, and 2 bases had no gene match. The CDR3 extends over 14 amino acids. CDR3 coding DNA: TGTGCCAGCAGCCAGCTAGCGGTCCAAGAGACCCAGTACTTC. Translating gives CASSQLAVQETQYF.

This clonotype was observed a few times. The chain uses TRBV29-1 and TRBJ2-5, with D hard to call. V lost 2 bases and J 4 bases, leaving 8 bases between the germline ends. The CDR3 has 12 amino acids. CDR1 and CDR2 (germline): SQVTM, ANQGSEA. CDR3: CSVEPSRETQYF. The CDR3 DNA reads TGCAGCGTTGAACCCAGCCGAGAGACCCAGTACTTC. Full variable domain (missing parts from reference TRBV29-1 and TRBJ2-5): SAVISQKPSRDICQRGTSLTIQCQVDSQVTMMFWYRQQPGQSLTLIATANQGSEATYESGFVIDKFPISRPNLTFSTLTVSNMSPEDSSIYLCSVEPSRETQYFGPGTRLLVL.